This T cell receptor (beta chain) was captured by sequencing in a study of OX40 agonist ivuxolimab in advanced cancers. Background on the study: Having had anti-PD-1, anti-PD-L1 or anti-CTLA-4 therapy before was allowed, and approximately 40% had some. Partial responses occurred in three patients (one hepatocellular carcinoma, two cutaneous melanoma).

V lost 3 bases to trimming and J lost 5 bases, with 19 bases between them. This CDR3 is 16 amino acids long. The germline V gene has CDR1 MNHNY and CDR2 SVGAGI (reference sequence). Autoimmune disease history or systemic immunosuppression barred patients. Regarding this clone: Its antigen is currently unknown.

This table comes from immunoSEQ multiplex PCR, and its TCRdb copy is limited to in-frame clones, with some not included. This sample has around 60,000 clones, with around 90% found just once. Points from the study as a whole: Normalized expansion of T-cell clones was also low for some nonresponders.

This chain uses TRBV6-6 with TRBJ1-2; TRBD1 might be the D (6 bases). This TCR was sampled from an adult with an advanced solid tumor such as melanoma, head and neck, liver or kidney cancer. The sample was CD4+ or CD8+ T cells sorted from blood, taken in a trial of the OX40 agonist ivuxolimab. The CDR3 DNA is TGTGCCAGCAGTTATTGGGGTGAACAGGGAAGGTATGGCTACACCTTC. The encoded protein is CASSYWGEQGRYGYTF.